This T cell receptor (beta chain) appears in the sequencing data of a study of T cells in Graves' hyperthyroidism and ophthalmopathy. Study-wide results and caveats: Ophthalmopathy stood apart from stable hyperthyroidism in a 13 V-J model.

This clonotype was found many times. Its specificity is not known. Amplification of TCR beta CDR3 regions was performed using RNA transcripts as template. The HTBI primer set drove a first-round RT-PCR of the TCR CDR3. One entry per CDR3 protein, called by TCRdb with MiXCR from the multiplex PCR reads. The sample lists roughly 280,000 distinct CDR3 sequences, around 20% seen once, with around 62% in the top ten. The V end lost 4 bases, the J end lost 2 bases, and 10 bases lay between the germline ends. This CDR3 is 14 amino acids long. Germline assignment: CDR1 SGHNT and CDR2 YENEEA. The sample was blood. The V gene is TRBV11-3, the J gene TRBJ2-3; tentative D call: TRBD2 (5 bases). The source of this sequence is a man younger than 40 with Graves' ophthalmopathy. The CDR3 loop reads CASSSLAITDTQYF. CDR3 bases: TGTGCCAGCAGCTCCCTAGCCATCACAGATACGCAGTATTTT.